The T cell receptor (beta chain) under discussion was sequenced for a study of blood T cell repertoires in COVID-19. Turning to the study itself: Italy, Spain and the United States were the sources of the convalescent and acute COVID-19 samples.

How the authors handled the data: Reference gene primer amplification gave nucleated cell count estimates. Repertoires were generated with immunoSEQ multiplex PCR, while TCRdb's copy carries only in-frame clones and drops some. The DNA gave D and trimming, while V, J and clone size come from that table. The table lists roughly 250,000 clones, 75% to 90% of them singletons, with approximately 9.5% in the top ten. This CDR3 comprises 15 residues. V dropped 3 bases and J dropped 0; count of bases not matched to a gene: 3. Germline V gives CDR1 KGHSH, CDR2 LQKENI. Sequences were obtained from PBMCs or T cells enriched from blood (not recorded which). This receptor was obtained from a man between 40 and 49 years old who had recovered from COVID-19. This sequence joins TRBV18 and TRBJ2-3; 7 nucleotides line up with TRBD2. The CDR3, as DNA: TGTGCCAGCTCACCCGGGACTAAGAGCACAGATACGCAGTATTTT. This codes for CASSPGTKSTDTQYF.